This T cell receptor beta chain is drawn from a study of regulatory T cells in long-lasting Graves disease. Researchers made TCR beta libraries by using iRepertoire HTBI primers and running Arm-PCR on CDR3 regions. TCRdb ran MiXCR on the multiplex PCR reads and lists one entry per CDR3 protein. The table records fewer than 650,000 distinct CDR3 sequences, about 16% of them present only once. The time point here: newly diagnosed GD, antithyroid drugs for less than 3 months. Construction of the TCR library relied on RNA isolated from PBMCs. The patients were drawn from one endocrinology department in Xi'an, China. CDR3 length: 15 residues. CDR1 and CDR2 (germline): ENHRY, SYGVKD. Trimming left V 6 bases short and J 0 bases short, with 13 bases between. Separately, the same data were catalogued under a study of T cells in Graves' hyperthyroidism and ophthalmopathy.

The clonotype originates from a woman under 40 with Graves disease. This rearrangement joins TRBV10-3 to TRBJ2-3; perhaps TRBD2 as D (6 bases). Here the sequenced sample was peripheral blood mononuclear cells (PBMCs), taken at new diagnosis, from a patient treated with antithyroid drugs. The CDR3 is CAISPEGTSTDTQYF. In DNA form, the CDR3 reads TGTGCCATCAGCCCAGAGGGGACTAGCACAGATACGCAGTATTTT.